The sequence of this TCR beta chain was determined in a study of cytomegalovirus exposure and HLA in healthy donors. The germline CDR1 and CDR2 sequences are MNHNS and SASEGT. This CDR3 has 13 amino acids. V was shortened by 7 bases and J by 7 bases, with 14 bases between the two germline ends. This clone was counted only a few times. As yet, its antigen is unknown. PCR used 60 Vbeta primers and 13 Jbeta primers. The assay was immunoSEQ multiplex PCR, and TCRdb's table has in-frame clones only and misses some. The sample has 90,000 to 95,000 clones, around three quarters seen once. Study observations and caveats: It was confirmed in vitro that three of the CMV-associated chains were specific for CMV antigens. Later analysis found that TCR beta chains associated with HLA were more clonally expanded than other, equally common chains.

Material for sequencing was PBMCs. The J gene is TRBJ1-5, the V gene TRBV6-1, with D unresolved. The sequence derives from a man between 25 and 39 years old in good health and CMV-seronegative. The CDR3 sequence: CASTRTGIQPQHF. CDR3 bases: TGTGCCAGCACGCGTACGGGGATCCAGCCCCAGCATTTT.